The clone carrying this TCR beta chain turned up a few times. Its antigen remains unknown. The CDR3 end shows no conserved phenylalanine or tryptophan, and so a read error is likely. CDR3 size: 17 residues. Germline-derived CDR1 and CDR2 are SGHDN and FVKESK. V gave up 9 bases and J gave up 3 bases, with 26 bases separating them. This sample stems from a study of blood T cells in healthy people across ages. Broader study findings: Naive T cell percentage strongly correlated with TCR beta diversity.

Alongside a J-beta primer mix, a sample-barcoded 5' primer served in a second PCR lasting about 7 to 12 cycles. Tagging of each cDNA molecule was performed by a template-switch adaptor with 12 random nucleotides. TCRdb independently ran MiXCR on the 5' RACE reads; one entry per CDR3 protein. The sample includes hundreds of thousands of distinct CDR3 sequences, roughly 29% of them seen just once. The sequenced sample was blood. The receptor was isolated from a woman in her 70s in good health. The rearrangement uses TRBV14 and TRBJ2-5, with D maybe TRBD1 (5 bases). The CDR3 bases are TGTGCCAGTCAAAAACCTCCTAGAGACGAAGGGGAAGAGACCCAGTACCTC. Residues: CASQKPPRDEGEETQYL.